This note documents a single T cell receptor beta chain sequence. The antigen remains unidentified. cDNA carried unique molecular identifiers, and a universal primer site was added by template switching. TCRdb re-derived calls from the 5' RACE reads in MiXCR, one entry per CDR3 protein. The repertoire holds 1.5 million to 2 million distinct CDR3 sequences, with 25% to 35% as singletons. The record originates from a study of identical twins. Findings of the study overall: A cross-sectional statistical analysis, not follow-up of the same donors, supported the conclusions. In cord blood, abundant beta clonotypes had fewer insertions; memory showed no trend.

In every case, the donor was a healthy Caucasian. The V gene's germline CDR1 is DFQATT and CDR2 SNEGSKA (reference sequence). The CDR3 has 13 residues. The V and J ends lost 5 bases and 6 bases respectively, with 11 bases between them. Sequencing was done on a sample of cord blood. This TCR derives from a newborn girl in good health. The rearrangement joins TRBV20-1 to TRBJ1-6; tentative D call: TRBD1 (6 bases). CDR3 coding DNA: TGCAGTGCTGTGGGGGGCACTAATTCACCCCTCCACTTT. The encoded protein is CSAVGGTNSPLHF.